The clone carrying this T cell receptor beta chain was seen ten or more times. Its antigen is not identified. This record comes from a study of blood T cells in healthy people across ages. About the research overall: The template switching approach captured approximately one barcoded beta molecule for every two T cells. Study findings and constraints: The diversity estimates, figures obtained from one million T cells, were considered underestimates. In the absence of known donor CMV status, changes in expanded clonotypes were possibly confounded.

Samples each yielded at least 5.5 micrograms of total RNA. The V gene lost 4 bases and the J gene lost 6 bases, with 11 bases spanning the gap. CDR1 and CDR2 from the germline V gene are SGHVS and FNYEAQ. This CDR3 has 13 residues. A sample-barcoded 5' primer and a J-beta primer mix were used in a second PCR of roughly 7 to 12 cycles. In TCRdb, the 5' RACE reads were re-called with MiXCR into one record per CDR3 protein. The table shows roughly 900,000 distinct CDR3 sequences, with more than 25% occurring only once. The rearrangement joins TRBV7-6 to TRBJ2-3; a weak D match, TRBD1 (6 bases). Sequencing input: blood. The clonotype originates from a woman older than 75 in good health. In DNA form, the CDR3 reads TGTGCCAGCAGCTCGATAAGGGGGGATACGCAGTATTTT. This translates into CASSSIRGDTQYF.